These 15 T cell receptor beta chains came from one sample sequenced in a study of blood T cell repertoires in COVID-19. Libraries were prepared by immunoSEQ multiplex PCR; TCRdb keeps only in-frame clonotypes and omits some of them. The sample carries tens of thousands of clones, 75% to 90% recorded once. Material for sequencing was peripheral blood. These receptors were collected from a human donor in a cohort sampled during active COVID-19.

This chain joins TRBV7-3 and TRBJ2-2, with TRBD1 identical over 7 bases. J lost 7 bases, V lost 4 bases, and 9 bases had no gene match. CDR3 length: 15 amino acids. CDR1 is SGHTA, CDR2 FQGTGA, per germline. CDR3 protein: CASSSQGRAGGELFF. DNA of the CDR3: TGTGCCAGCAGCTCACAGGGGCGCGCGGGCGGGGAGCTGTTTTTT.

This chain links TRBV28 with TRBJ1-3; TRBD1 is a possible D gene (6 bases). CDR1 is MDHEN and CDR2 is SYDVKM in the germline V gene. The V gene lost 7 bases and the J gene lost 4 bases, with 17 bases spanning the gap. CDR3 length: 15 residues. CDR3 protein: CASTQGGLRGNTIYF. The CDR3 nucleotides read TGTGCCAGCACCCAAGGGGGTCTAAGAGGAAACACCATATATTTT.

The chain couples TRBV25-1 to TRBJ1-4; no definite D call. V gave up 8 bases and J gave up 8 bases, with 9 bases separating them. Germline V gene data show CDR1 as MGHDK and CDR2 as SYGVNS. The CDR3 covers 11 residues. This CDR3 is CASGPQEKLFF. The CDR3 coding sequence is TGTGCCAGCGGCCCACAGGAAAAACTGTTTTTT.

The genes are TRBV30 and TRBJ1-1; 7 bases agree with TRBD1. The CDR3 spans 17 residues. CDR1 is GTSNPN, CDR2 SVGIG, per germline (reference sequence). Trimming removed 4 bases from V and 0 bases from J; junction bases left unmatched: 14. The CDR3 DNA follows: TGTGCCTGGAAATATGGCAGGGGGAAGGGGATGAACACTGAAGCTTTCTTT. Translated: CAWKYGRGKGMNTEAFF.

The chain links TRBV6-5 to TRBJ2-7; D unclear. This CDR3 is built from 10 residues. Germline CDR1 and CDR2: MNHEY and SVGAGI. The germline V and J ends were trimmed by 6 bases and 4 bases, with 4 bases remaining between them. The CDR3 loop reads CASSGYEQYF. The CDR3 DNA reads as TGTGCCAGCAGCGGTTACGAGCAGTACTTC.

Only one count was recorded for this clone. CDR3: CSVSGGAYTSSYEQYF. The CDR3 nucleotides are TGCAGCGTTAGCGGGGGGGCCTACACGAGCTCCTACGAGCAGTACTTC. The chain carries TRBV29-1 and TRBJ2-7; 10 bases are a match to TRBD2. CDR3 length: 16 amino acids. Germline-derived CDR1 and CDR2 are SQVTM and ANQGSEA. The J segment lost 0 bases and the V segment lost 5 bases, leaving 10 bases of the junction unmatched.

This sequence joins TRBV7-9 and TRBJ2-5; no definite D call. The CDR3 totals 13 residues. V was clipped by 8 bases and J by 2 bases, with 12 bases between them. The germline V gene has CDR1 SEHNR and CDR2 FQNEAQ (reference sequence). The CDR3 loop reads CASSAVRQETQYF. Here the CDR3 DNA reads TGTGCCAGCTCTGCCGTCCGGCAAGAGACCCAGTACTTC.

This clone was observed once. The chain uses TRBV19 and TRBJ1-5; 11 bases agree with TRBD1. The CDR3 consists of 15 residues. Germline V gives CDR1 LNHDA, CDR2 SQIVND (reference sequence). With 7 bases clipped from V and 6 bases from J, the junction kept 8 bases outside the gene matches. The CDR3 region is CASKMSGTGGQPQHF. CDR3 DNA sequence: TGTGCCAGTAAAATGAGCGGGACAGGGGGTCAGCCCCAGCATTTT.

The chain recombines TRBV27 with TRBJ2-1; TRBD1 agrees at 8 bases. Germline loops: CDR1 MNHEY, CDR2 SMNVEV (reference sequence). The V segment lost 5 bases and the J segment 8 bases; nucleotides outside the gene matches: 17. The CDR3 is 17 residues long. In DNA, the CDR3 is TGTGCCAGCAGTCAGTCTGGGGACAGGCTAGGCGGGGATGAGCAGTTCTTC. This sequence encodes CASSQSGDRLGGDEQFF.

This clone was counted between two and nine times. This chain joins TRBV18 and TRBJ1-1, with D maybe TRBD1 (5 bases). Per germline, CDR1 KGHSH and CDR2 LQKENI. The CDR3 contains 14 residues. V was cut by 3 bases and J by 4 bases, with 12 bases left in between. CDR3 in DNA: TGTGCCAGCTCACCTCAGGGAGGGAGCACTGAAGCTTTCTTT. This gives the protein CASSPQGGSTEAFF.

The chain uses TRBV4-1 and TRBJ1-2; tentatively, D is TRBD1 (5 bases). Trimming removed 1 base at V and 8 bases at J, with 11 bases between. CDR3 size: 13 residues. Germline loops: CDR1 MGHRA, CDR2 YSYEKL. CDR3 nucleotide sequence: TGCGCCAGCAGCCAAGTGGGGGGTCAAGGCTACACCTTC. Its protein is CASSQVGGQGYTF.

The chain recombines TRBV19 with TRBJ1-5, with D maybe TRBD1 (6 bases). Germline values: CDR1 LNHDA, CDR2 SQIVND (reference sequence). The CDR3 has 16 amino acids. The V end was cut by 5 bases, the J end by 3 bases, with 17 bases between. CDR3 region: CASSDADSRLNQPQHF. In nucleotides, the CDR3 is TGTGCCAGTAGTGACGCGGACAGCCGACTCAATCAGCCCCAGCATTTT.

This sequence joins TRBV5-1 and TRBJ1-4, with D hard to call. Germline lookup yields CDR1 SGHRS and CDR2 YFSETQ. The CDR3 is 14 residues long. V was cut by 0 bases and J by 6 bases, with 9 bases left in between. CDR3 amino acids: CASSLGEAHEKLFF. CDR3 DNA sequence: TGCGCCAGCAGCTTGGGGGAGGCTCATGAAAAACTGTTTTTT.

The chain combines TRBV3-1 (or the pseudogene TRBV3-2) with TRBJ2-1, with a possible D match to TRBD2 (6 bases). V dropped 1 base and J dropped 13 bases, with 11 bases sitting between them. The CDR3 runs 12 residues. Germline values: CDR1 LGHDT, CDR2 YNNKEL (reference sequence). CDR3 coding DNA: TGTGCCAGCAGCCAAGCCGGGAGCTCCCAGTTCTTC. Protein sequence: CASSQAGSSQFF.

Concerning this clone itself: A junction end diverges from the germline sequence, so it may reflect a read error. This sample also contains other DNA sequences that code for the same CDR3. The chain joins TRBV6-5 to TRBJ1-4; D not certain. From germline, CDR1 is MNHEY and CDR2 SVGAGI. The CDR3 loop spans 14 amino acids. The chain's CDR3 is CASSYRPTNEKLFF. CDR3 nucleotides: TGTGCCAGCAGTTATCGTCCAACTAATGAAAAGCTGTTTTTT.